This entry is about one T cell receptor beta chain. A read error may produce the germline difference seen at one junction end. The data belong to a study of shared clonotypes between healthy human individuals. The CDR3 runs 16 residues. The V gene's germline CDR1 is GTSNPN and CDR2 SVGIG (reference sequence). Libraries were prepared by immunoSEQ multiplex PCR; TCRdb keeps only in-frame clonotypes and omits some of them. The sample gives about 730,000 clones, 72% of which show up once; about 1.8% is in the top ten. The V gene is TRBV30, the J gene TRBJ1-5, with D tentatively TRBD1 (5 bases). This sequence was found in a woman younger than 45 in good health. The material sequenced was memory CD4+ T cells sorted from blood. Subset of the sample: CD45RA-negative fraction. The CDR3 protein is CAWSVSSGRFGDPRHF. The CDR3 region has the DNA TGTGCCTGGAGTGTATCCTCGGGGCGGTTCGGTGACCCCCGGCATTTT.